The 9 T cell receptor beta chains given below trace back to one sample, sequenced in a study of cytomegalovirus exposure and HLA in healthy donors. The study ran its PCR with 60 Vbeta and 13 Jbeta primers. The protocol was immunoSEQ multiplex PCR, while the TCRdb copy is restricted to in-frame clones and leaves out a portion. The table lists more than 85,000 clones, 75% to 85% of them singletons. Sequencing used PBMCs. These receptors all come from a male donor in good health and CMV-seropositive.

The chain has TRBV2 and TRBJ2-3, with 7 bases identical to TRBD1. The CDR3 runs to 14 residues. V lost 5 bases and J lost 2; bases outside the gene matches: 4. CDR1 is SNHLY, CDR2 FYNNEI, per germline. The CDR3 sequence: CASSRDRTTDTQYF. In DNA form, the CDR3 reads TGTGCCAGCAGTAGGGACAGAACCACAGATACGCAGTATTTT.

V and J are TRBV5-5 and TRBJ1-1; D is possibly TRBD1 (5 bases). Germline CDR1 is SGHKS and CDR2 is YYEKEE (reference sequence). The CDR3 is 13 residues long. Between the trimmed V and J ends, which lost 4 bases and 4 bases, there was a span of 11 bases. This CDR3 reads CASSPQGSTEAFF. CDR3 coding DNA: TGTGCCAGCAGCCCCCAGGGATCCACTGAAGCTTTCTTT.

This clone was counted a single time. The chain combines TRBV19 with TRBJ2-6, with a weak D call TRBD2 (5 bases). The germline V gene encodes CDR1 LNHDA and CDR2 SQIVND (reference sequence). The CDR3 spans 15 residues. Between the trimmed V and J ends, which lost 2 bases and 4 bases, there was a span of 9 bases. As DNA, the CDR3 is TGTGCCAGTAGTATATCGGGGAGAGGGGCCAACGTCCTGACTTTC. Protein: CASSISGRGANVLTF.

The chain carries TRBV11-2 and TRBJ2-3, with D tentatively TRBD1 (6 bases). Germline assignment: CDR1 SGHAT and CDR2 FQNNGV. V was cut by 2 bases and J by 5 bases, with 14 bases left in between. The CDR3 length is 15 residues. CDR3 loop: CASSLIQGLGDTQYF. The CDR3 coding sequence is TGTGCCAGCAGCTTAATACAGGGTCTCGGAGATACGCAGTATTTT.

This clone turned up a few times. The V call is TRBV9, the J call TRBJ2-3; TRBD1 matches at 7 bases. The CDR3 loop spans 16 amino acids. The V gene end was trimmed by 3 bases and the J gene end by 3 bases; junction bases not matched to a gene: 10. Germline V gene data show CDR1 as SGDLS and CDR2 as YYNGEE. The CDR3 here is CASSGPQGFLTDTQYF. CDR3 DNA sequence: TGTGCCAGCAGCGGACCACAGGGGTTTCTGACAGATACGCAGTATTTT.

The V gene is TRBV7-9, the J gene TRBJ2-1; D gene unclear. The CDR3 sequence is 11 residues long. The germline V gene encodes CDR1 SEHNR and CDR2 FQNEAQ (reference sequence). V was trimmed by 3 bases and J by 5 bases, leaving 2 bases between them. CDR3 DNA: TGTGCCAGCAGCTTCAACAATGAGCAGTTCTTC. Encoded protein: CASSFNNEQFF.

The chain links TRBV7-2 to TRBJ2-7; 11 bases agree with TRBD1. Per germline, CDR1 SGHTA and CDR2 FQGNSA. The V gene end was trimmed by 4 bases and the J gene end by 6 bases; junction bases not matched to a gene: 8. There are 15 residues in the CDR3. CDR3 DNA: TGTGCCAGCAGCTCCCAGGGACAGGGGGTCTCCGAGCAGTACTTC. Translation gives CASSSQGQGVSEQYF. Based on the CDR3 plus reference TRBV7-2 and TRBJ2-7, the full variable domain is GAGVSQSPSNKVTEKGKDVELRCDPISGHTALYWYRQSLGQGLEFLIYFQGNSAPDKSGLPSDRFSAERTGGSVSTLTIQRTQQEDSAVYLCASSSQGQGVSEQYFGPGTRLTVT.

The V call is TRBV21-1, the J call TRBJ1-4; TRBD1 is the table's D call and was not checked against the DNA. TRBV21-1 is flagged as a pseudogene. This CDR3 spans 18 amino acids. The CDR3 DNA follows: TGTGCCAGCAGCAAACTATCGGACACTCCTGCAACTAATGAAAAACTGTTTTTT. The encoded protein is CASSKLSDTPATNEKLFF.

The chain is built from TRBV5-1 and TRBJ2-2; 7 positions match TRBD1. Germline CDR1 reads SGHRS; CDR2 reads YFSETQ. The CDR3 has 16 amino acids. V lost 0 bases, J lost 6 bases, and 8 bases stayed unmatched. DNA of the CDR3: TGCGCCAGCAGCTTGGCCGTTGTAGGGGGCTCCGGGGAGCTGTTTTTT. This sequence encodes CASSLAVVGGSGELFF.